The rows below give T cell receptor beta chains drawn from one sample of a study of response to subunit inactivated influenza vaccine. TCRdb reprocessed the RT-PCR reads via MiXCR and lists one record per CDR3 protein. This table has about 240,000 distinct CDR3 sequences, 12% appearing once. The source was non-naive T cells sorted from PBMCs, collected around 14 days before vaccination. The receptors derive from a man in his fifties who received an inactivated influenza vaccine. Both conserved end residues are part of each CDR3. The D gene is left open where the match is weak. Clone size is stated in some rows and not others, as once, few, many or a class when expanded.

v_gene	j_gene	abundance	d_gene	CDR3nt	CDR3aa
TRBV28	TRBJ2-6	few	TRBD1	TGTGCCAGTTACTCCGGGACAGGGAGACACCCTGGGGCCAACGTCCTGACTTTC	CASYSGTGRHPGANVLTF
TRBV29-1	TRBJ1-5	many	.	TGCAGCGTTGTCCCAGGGGATATCAATCAGCCCCAGCATTTT	CSVVPGDINQPQHF
TRBV7-2	TRBJ1-6	few	.	TGTGCCAGCAGCCCCTTGGGGGGCGGGGGTTCACCCCTCCACTTT	CASSPLGGGGSPLHF
TRBV19	TRBJ2-3	few	TRBD1	TGTGCCAGTACCACGGTACAGGGGCATGGTACGCAGTATTTT	CASTTVQGHGTQYF
TRBV29-1	TRBJ2-1	.	TRBD2	TGCAGCGCCTCTTCTAAACCGGGACTAGCTGATGAGCAGTTCTTC	CSASSKPGLADEQFF
TRBV18	TRBJ2-5	.	.	TGTGCCAGCTCACAGGGGACAAGCAGGGAGACCCAGTACTTC	CASSQGTSRETQYF
TRBV28	TRBJ1-2	.	TRBD1	TGTGCTGACCGCGGACAGGACTATGGCGACACCTTC	CADRGQDYGDTF
TRBV10-3	TRBJ1-1	.	.	TGTGCCATCAGTGAGTACAAGGCTGAAGCTTTCTTT	CAISEYKAEAFF
TRBV4-3	TRBJ2-7	.	.	TGCGCCAGCAGCTCCCAAAGGGGGAGTTGGGAGCAGTACTTC	CASSSQRGSWEQYF
TRBV4-1	TRBJ2-1	.	TRBD2	TGCGCCAGCAGCCAAGTAACGATAGCGGGAGTTCCCCAGTTCTTC	CASSQVTIAGVPQFF
TRBV5-1	TRBJ2-1	few	TRBD2	TGCGCCAGCAGCTTATCCGGTCTAGCGGGAGTCTACAATGAGCAGTTCTTC	CASSLSGLAGVYNEQFF
TRBV28	TRBJ1-1	.	TRBD1	TGTGCCAGCAGCGCCAGGGGGACCACTGAAGCTTTCTTT	CASSARGTTEAFF
TRBV28	TRBJ2-7	many	TRBD2	TGTGCCAGCAGCTACCCCTCCCGCTCGACTAGCGGGACAAGGGACAACGAGCAGTACTTC	CASSYPSRSTSGTRDNEQYF
TRBV6-2/TRBV6-3	TRBJ2-3	few	TRBD2	TGTGCCAGCAAAGATACTAGCGGGGCCACAGATACGCAGTATTTT	CASKDTSGATDTQYF
TRBV20-1	TRBJ2-1	.	TRBD1	TGCAGTGCTAGAAGGGGGCGATTTGGTGGTGAGCAGTTCTTC	CSARRGRFGGEQFF
TRBV7-2	TRBJ1-1	few	.	TGTGCCAGCAGCTTCAGGGAACTCACTGAAGCTTTCTTT	CASSFRELTEAFF
TRBV5-1	TRBJ2-7	.	.	TGCGCCAGCAACTCCGGGTTGGACGAGCAGTACTTC	CASNSGLDEQYF
TRBV7-8	TRBJ2-5	many	TRBD1	TGTGCCAGCTCACCGGGACAGCAAGAGACCCAGTACTTC	CASSPGQQETQYF
TRBV20-1	TRBJ1-2	few	TRBD1	TGCAGTGCTAGGACCCGGGACAGGGAATATGGCTACACCTTC	CSARTRDREYGYTF
TRBV24-1	TRBJ2-5	.	TRBD1	TGTGCCACCAGTGATTCACGACAGGGGCTCGGGGAGACCCAGTACTTC	CATSDSRQGLGETQYF
TRBV6-2/TRBV6-3	TRBJ1-1	.	TRBD1	TGTGCCAGCACCCTACAGGGGATCTCCACTGAAGCTTTCTTT	CASTLQGISTEAFF
TRBV7-9	TRBJ2-2	many	.	TGTGCCAGCAGCTTATATGCTAGGAACACCGGGGAGCTGTTTTTT	CASSLYARNTGELFF
TRBV7-2	TRBJ2-1	.	TRBD1	TGTGCCAGCAGCTTGACAGGGGGGGGGTCGGTCAATGAGCAGTTCTTC	CASSLTGGGSVNEQFF
TRBV5-5	TRBJ1-1	few	.	TGTGCCAGCAGCTTGGGTTTTGGGGGTGAAGCTTTCTTT	CASSLGFGGEAFF
TRBV20-1	TRBJ2-5	many	TRBD2	TGCAGTGCTAGGCCCCGAACTAGCGGCTCGACCCAGTACTTC	CSARPRTSGSTQYF
TRBV20-1	TRBJ2-3	few	TRBD2	TGCAGTGCTAGGGGCCGACTAGCGGGGGAGACTAGCACAGATACGCAGTATTTT	CSARGRLAGETSTDTQYF
TRBV5-1	TRBJ1-2	few	.	TGCGCCAGCAGCTTGGGGGGGACAAACTATGGCTACACCTTC	CASSLGGTNYGYTF
TRBV7-9	TRBJ2-2	many	.	TGTGCCAGCAGCTTAGCGAGCGGGAACACCGGGGAGCTGTTTTTT	CASSLASGNTGELFF
TRBV5-1	TRBJ2-5	.	TRBD2	TGCGCCAGCAGCGGGGGACTAGCGGGCCGCCAAGAGACCCAGTACTTC	CASSGGLAGRQETQYF
TRBV29-1	TRBJ2-6	many	TRBD2	TGCAGCGTTGAAGGTGGCGAGCGGGAGTACTCTGGGGCCAACGTCCTGACTTTC	CSVEGGEREYSGANVLTF
TRBV4-2	TRBJ2-1	few	TRBD1	TGTGCCAGCAGCCAACCCGGGACAGGGGGCAATGAGCAGTTCTTC	CASSQPGTGGNEQFF
TRBV12-3/TRBV12-4	TRBJ2-6	many	TRBD1	TGTGCCAGCAGCGAGGGGGCCGGGGCCAACGTCCTGACTTTC	CASSEGAGANVLTF
TRBV7-2	TRBJ2-3	many	TRBD2	TGTGCCAGCAGCTTAGCCGCTAGCGGGAGCACAGATACGCAGTATTTT	CASSLAASGSTDTQYF
TRBV4-2	TRBJ2-3	.	TRBD2	TGTGCCAGCAGCCAAGATCGGGGCTTAGCGGGAGGACGGGATACGCAGTATTTT	CASSQDRGLAGGRDTQYF
TRBV7-6	TRBJ1-3	few	TRBD1	TGTGCCAGCAGGATGGGACAGGGTTTTTCAGGAAACACCATATATTTT	CASRMGQGFSGNTIYF
TRBV24-1	TRBJ1-2	few	.	TGTGCCACCAGCGGACTCTATGGCTACACCTTC	CATSGLYGYTF
TRBV29-1	TRBJ2-5	few	.	TGCAGCGTTGACAGGCAGGGTCAGAGGACCCAGTACTTC	CSVDRQGQRTQYF
TRBV9	TRBJ2-5	few	TRBD1	TGTGCCAGCAGCCCAAAGACGGGACAGGCCTACCAAGAGACCCAGTACTTC	CASSPKTGQAYQETQYF
TRBV27	TRBJ2-3	.	.	TGTGCCAGCAGTTTATCTGGAGATACGCAGTATTTT	CASSLSGDTQYF
TRBV12-3/TRBV12-4	TRBJ1-5	.	.	TGTGCCAGCAGTTTAGAGGTACAGCTCAATCAGCCCCAGCATTTT	CASSLEVQLNQPQHF
TRBV28	TRBJ2-5	.	TRBD2	TGTGCCAGCAGTTTACTTAGCGGGGGGCAAGAGACCCAGTACTTC	CASSLLSGGQETQYF
TRBV24-1	TRBJ2-1	many	TRBD2	TGTGCCACCAGTGATCCCAGCGGGAGCTCCTACAATGAGCAGTTCTTC	CATSDPSGSSYNEQFF
TRBV30	TRBJ2-1	.	.	TGTGCCTGGAGTGTCCCCGGTAGGGGCAGGCACAATGAGCAGTTCTTC	CAWSVPGRGRHNEQFF
TRBV6-5	TRBJ2-2	many	.	TGTGCCAGCAGTTTAGACCGAGAAAACACCGGGGAGCTGTTTTTT	CASSLDRENTGELFF
TRBV10-3	TRBJ1-2	.	TRBD1	TGTGCCATCAGTGACGGGACAGGGAATGGCTACACCTTC	CAISDGTGNGYTF
TRBV14	TRBJ2-1	many	TRBD2	TGTGCCAGCAGCCAAATGGGAGGGACTAGCGGGTACAATGAGCAGTTCTTC	CASSQMGGTSGYNEQFF
TRBV6-1	TRBJ2-7	few	.	TGTGCCAGCAGTCCCAGTGGGCGTGCCATAGGGGAGCAGTACTTC	CASSPSGRAIGEQYF
TRBV7-9	TRBJ2-7	few	.	TGTGCCAGCAGCAAGGGACCAAGCTCCTACGAGCAGTACTTC	CASSKGPSSYEQYF
TRBV2	TRBJ1-1	.	.	TGTGCCAGCAGACGTCCGGACAGGAACACTGAAGCTTTCTTT	CASRRPDRNTEAFF